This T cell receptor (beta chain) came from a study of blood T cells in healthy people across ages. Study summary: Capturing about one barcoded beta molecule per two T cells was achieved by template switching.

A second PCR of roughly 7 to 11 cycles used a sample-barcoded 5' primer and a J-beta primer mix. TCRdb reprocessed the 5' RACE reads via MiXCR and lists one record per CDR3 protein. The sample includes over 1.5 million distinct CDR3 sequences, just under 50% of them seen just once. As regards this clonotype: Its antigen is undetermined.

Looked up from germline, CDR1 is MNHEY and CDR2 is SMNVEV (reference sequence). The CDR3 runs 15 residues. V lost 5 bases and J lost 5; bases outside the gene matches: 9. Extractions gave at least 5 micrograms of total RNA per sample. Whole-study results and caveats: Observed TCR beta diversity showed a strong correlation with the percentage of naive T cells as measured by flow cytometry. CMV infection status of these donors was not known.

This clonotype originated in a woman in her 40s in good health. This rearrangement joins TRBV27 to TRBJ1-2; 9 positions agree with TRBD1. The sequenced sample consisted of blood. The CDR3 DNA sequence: TGTGCCAGCAGTCTCCAACAGGGGGCGTCTTATGGCTACACCTTC. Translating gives CASSLQQGASYGYTF.